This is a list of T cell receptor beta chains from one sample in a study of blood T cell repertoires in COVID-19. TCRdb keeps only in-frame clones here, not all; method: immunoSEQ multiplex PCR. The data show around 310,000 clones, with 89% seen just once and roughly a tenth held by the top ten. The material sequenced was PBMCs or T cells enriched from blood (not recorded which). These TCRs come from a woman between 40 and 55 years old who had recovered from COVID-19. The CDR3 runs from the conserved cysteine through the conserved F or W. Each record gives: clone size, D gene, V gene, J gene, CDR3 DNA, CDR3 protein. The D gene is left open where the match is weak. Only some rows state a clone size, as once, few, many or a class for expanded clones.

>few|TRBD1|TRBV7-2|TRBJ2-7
TGTGCCAGCAGCTTAGGGGGACAGGACAACGAGCAGTACTTC
CASSLGGQDNEQYF
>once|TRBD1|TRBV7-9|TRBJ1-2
TGTGCCAGCAGCTTGGGACAGCTGAACGACTATGGCTACACCTTC
CASSLGQLNDYGYTF
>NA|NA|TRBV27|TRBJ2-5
TGTGCCAGCAGTTTAAGAAATAGCGGAGGGGAGACCCAGTACTTC
CASSLRNSGGETQYF
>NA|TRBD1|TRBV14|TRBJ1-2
TGTGCCAGCAGCCAAGTGAGGGGGCACTATGGCTACACCTTC
CASSQVRGHYGYTF
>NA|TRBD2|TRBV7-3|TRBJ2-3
TGTGCCAGCAGCTCGACTAGCGGGAGTCAGACGCAGTATTTT
CASSSTSGSQTQYF
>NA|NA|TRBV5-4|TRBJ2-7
TGTGCCAGCAGCTTCGGTTCCCGGGGACTCTACGAGCAGTACTTC
CASSFGSRGLYEQYF
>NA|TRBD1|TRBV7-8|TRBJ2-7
TGTGCCAGCAGCTCCTATCCACAGGGGCCTTTGTCCTACGAGCAGTACTTC
CASSSYPQGPLSYEQYF
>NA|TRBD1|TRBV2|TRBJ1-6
TGTGCCAGCAAGGGGACAGGGGGCCTCACCCTCCACTTT
CASKGTGGLTLHF
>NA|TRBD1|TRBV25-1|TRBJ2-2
TGTGCCAGCAGTGACTTGGGACAGGGGGCCAACACCGGGGAGCTGTTTTTT
CASSDLGQGANTGELFF
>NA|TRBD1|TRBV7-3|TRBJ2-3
TGTGCCAGCAGCTTCACAGGGGGCACCACAGATACGCAGTATTTT
CASSFTGGTTDTQYF
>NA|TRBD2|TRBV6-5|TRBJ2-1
TGTGCCAGCAGTTTAGCGGGAGCGACCTCCTACAATGAGCAGTTCTTC
CASSLAGATSYNEQFF
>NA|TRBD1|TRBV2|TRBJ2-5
TGTGCCAGCATCGGGACAGGGAGGGCAGAGACCCAGTACTTC
CASIGTGRAETQYF
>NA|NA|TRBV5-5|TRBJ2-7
TGTGCCAGCAGCTTGGTTCTGCTAGCCTACGAGCAGTACTTC
CASSLVLLAYEQYF
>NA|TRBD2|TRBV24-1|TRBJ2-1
TGTGCCACCAGTGACCAGCGGGGGACCCCTTTGGGGGATTCCTACAATGAGCAGTTCTTC
CATSDQRGTPLGDSYNEQFF
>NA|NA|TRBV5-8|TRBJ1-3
TGTGCCAGCAGCGAGGGGGATCCTGGAAACACCATATATTTT
CASSEGDPGNTIYF
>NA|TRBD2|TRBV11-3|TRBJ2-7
TGTGCCAGCAGCTTACCCAGCGGGGTGTTCTACGAGCAGTACTTC
CASSLPSGVFYEQYF